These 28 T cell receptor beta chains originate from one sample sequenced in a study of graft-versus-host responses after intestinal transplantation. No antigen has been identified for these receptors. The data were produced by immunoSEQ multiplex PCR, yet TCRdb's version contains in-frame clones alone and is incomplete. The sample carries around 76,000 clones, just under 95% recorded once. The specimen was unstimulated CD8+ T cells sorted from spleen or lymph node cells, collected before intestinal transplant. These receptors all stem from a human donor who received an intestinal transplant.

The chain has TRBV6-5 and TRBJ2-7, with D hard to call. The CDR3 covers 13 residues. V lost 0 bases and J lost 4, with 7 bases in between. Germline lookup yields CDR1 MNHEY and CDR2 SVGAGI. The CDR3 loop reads CASSYSLGYEQYF. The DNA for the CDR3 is TGTGCCAGCAGTTACTCGCTCGGGTACGAGCAGTACTTC.

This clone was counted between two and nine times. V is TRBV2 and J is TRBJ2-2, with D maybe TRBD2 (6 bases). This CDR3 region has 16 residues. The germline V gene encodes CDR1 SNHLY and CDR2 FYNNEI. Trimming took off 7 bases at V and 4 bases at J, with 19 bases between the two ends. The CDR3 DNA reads TGTGCCAGCATCGGCGTTTTTGTGGGGGGCACCGGGGAGCTGTTTTTT. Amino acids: CASIGVFVGGTGELFF.

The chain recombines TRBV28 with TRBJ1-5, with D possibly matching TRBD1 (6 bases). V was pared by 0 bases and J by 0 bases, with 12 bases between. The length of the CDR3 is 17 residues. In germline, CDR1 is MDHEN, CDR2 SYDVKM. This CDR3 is CASSLWIGGRSNQPQHF. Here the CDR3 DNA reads TGTGCCAGCAGTTTATGGATCGGGGGGCGTAGCAATCAGCCCCAGCATTTT. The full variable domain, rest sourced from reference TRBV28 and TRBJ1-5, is DVKVTQSSRYLVKRTGEKVFLECVQDMDHENMFWYRQDPGLGLRLIYFSYDVKMKEKGDIPEGYSVSREKKERFSLILESASTNQTSMYLCASSLWIGGRSNQPQHFGDGTRLSIL.

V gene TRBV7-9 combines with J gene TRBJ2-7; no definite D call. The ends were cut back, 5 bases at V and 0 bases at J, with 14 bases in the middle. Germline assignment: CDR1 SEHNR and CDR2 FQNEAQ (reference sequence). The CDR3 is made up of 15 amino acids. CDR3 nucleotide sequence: TGTGCCAGCAGCACAACCCACCGGGCCTCCTACGAGCAGTACTTC. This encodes CASSTTHRASYEQYF.

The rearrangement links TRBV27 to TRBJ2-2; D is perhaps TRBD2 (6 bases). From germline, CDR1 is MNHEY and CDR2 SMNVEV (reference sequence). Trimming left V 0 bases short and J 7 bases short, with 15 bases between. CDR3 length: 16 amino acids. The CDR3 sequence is CASSLSIGEVNGELFF. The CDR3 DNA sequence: TGTGCCAGCAGTTTATCGATCGGGGAGGTTAACGGGGAGCTGTTTTTT.

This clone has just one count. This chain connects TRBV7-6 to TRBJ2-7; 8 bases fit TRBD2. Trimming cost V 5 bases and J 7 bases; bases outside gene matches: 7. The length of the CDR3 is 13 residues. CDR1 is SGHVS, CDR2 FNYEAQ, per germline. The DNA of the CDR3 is TGTGCCAGCAGCCCTTTAGTAGCGGGGGAGCAGTACTTC. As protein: CASSPLVAGEQYF.

As DNA, the CDR3 is TGTGCCAGCAGTTACTCGTTAAGAGGGAGTGGAGAAGCTTTCTTT. Translation gives CASSYSLRGSGEAFF. The gene calls are TRBV6-6 and TRBJ1-1, with D uncertain. Trimming took off 0 bases at V and 8 bases at J, with 16 bases between the two ends. The CDR3 consists of 15 residues. Germline-derived CDR1 and CDR2 are MNHNY and SVGAGI (reference sequence).

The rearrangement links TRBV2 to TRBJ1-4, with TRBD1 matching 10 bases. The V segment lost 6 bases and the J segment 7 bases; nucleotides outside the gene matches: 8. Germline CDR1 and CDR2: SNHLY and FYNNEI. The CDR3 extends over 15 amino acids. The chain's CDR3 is CASSADRGRVEKLFF. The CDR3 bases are TGTGCCAGCAGCGCCGACAGGGGGCGGGTTGAAAAACTGTTTTTT.

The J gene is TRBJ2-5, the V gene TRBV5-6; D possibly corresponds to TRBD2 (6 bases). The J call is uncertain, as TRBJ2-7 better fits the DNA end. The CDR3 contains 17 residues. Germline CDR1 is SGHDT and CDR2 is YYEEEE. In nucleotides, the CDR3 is TGTGCCAGCAGCTTGGCCGATGCGGGATTGGGTGCCTACGAGCAGTACTTC. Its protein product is CASSLADAGLGAYEQYF.

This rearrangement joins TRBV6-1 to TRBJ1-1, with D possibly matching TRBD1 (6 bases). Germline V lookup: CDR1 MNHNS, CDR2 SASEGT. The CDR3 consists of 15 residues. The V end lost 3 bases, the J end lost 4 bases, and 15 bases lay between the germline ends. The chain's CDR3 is CASSDIGGWGTEAFF. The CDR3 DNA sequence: TGTGCCAGCAGTGATATCGGGGGCTGGGGCACTGAAGCTTTCTTT.

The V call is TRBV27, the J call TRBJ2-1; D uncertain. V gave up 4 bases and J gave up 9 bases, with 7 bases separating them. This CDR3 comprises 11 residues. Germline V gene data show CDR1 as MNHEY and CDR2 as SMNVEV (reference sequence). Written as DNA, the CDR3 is TGTGCCAGCAGTTCAGCCGTTGAGCAGTTCTTC. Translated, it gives CASSSAVEQFF.

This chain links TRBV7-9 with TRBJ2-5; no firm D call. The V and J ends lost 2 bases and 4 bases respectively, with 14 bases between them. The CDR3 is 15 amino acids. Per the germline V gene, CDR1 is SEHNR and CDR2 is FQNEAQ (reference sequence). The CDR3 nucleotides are TGTGCCAGCAGCTTAAAAACAGAGGTAGGAGAGACCCAGTACTTC. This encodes CASSLKTEVGETQYF.

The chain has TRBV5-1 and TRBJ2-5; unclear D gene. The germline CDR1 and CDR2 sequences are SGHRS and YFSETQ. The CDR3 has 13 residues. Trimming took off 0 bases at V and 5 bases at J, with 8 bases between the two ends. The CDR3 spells CASSLGLGETQYF. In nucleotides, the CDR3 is TGCGCCAGCAGCTTGGGCCTGGGGGAGACCCAGTACTTC.

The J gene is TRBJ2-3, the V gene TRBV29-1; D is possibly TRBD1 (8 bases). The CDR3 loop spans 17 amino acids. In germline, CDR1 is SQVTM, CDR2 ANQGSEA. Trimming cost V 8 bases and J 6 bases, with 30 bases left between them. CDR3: CSSQAPWGGQDADTQYF. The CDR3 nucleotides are TGCAGCTCACAAGCCCCTTGGGGGGGACAGGACGCCGATACGCAGTATTTT.

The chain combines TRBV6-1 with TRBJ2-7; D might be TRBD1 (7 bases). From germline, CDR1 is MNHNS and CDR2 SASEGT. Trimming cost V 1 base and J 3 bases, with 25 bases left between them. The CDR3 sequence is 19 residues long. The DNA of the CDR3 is TGTGCCAGCAGTGAAGAGGGGCGGGACAGAGTCGCGGAGATCTACGAGCAGTACTTC. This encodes CASSEEGRDRVAEIYEQYF.

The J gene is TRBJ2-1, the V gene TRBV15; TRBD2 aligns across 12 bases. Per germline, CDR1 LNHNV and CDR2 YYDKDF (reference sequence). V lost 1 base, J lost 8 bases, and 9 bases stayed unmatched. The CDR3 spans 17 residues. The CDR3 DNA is TGTGCCACCAGCAGAGTACCTAGCGGGAGGGCGGGGGATGAGCAGTTCTTC. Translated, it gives CATSRVPSGRAGDEQFF.

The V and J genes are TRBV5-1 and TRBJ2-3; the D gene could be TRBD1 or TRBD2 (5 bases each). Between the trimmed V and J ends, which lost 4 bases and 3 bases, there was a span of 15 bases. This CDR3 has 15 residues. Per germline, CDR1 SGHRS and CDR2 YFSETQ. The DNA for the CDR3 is TGCGCCAGCAGCCCGTGGGACCGAGGAACAGATACGCAGTATTTT. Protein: CASSPWDRGTDTQYF.

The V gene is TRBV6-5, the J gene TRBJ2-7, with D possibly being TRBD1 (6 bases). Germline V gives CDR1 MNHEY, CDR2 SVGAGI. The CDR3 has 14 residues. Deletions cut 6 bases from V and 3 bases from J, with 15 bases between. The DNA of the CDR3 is TGTGCCAGCAGCACAGGGACGGGCGGCTACGAGCAGTACTTC. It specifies CASSTGTGGYEQYF.

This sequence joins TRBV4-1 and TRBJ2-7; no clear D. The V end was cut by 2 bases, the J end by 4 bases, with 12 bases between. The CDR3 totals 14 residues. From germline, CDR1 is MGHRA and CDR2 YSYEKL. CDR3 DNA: TGCGCCAGCAGCCAAAGTCCAGCGTATTACGAGCAGTACTTC. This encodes CASSQSPAYYEQYF.

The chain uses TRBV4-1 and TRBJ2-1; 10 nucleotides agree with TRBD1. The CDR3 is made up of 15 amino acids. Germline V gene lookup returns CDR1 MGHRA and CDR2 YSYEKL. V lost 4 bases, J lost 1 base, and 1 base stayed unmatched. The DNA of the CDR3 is TGCGCCAGCAGCCCGGGACAGGGGTCCTACAATGAGCAGTTCTTC. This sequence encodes CASSPGQGSYNEQFF.

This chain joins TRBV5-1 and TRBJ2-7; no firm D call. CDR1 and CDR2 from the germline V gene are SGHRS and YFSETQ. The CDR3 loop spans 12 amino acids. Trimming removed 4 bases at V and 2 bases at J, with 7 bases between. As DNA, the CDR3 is TGCGCCAGCAGCCCGGCTGCCTACGAGCAGTACTTC. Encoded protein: CASSPAAYEQYF.

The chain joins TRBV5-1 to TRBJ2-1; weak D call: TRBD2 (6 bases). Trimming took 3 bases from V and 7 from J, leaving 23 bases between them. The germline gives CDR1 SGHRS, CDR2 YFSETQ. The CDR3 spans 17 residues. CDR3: CASSYPRHGSISNEQFF. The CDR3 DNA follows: TGCGCCAGCAGCTACCCTAGGCACGGGAGTATAAGTAATGAGCAGTTCTTC.

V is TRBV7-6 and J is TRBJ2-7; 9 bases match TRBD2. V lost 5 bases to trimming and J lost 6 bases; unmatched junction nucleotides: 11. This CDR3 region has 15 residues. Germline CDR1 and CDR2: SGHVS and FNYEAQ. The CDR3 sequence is CASSPARASGIEQYF. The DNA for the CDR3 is TGTGCCAGCAGCCCCGCCCGGGCTAGCGGGATCGAGCAGTACTTC.

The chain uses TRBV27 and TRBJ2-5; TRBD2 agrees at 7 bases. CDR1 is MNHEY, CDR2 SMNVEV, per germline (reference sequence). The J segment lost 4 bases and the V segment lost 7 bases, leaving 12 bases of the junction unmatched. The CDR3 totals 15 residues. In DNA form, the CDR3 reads TGTGCCAGCAATCAAAGGGCGGGAGAGGGAGAGACCCAGTACTTC. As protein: CASNQRAGEGETQYF.

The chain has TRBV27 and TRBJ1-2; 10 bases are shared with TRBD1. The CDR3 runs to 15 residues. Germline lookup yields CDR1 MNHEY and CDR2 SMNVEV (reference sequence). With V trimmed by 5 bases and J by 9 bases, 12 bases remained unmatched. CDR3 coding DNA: TGTGCCAGCAGTATCGGGGGACAGGGGTCGGGGAGCTACACCTTC. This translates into CASSIGGQGSGSYTF.

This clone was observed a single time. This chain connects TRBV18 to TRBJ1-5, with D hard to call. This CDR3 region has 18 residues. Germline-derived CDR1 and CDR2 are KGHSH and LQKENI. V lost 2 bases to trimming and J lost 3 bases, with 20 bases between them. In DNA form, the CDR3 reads TGTGCCAGCTCACCAATCTTCCGAAAAGGGTTCCTCAATCAGCCCCAGCATTTT. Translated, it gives CASSPIFRKGFLNQPQHF.

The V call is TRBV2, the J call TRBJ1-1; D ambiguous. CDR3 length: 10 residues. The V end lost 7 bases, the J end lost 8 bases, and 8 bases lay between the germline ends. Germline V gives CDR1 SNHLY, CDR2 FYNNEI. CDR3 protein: CASNGGEAFF. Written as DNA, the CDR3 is TGTGCCAGCAACGGAGGCGAAGCTTTCTTT.

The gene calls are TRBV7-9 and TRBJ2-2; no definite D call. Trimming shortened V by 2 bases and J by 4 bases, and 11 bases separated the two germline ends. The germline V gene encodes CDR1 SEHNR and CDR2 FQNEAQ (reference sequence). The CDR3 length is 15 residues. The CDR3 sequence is CASSLKVRSTGELFF. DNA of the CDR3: TGTGCCAGCAGCTTAAAGGTCCGGAGCACCGGGGAGCTGTTTTTT.